This TCR beta chain was captured by sequencing in a study of response to subunit inactivated influenza vaccine. With V trimmed by 3 bases and J by 6 bases, 2 bases remained unmatched. CDR1 is WSHSY and CDR2 is SAAADI in the germline V gene. The CDR3 loop spans 13 amino acids. TCRdb passed the RT-PCR reads through MiXCR, listing each CDR3 protein once. This table has about 500,000 distinct CDR3 sequences, 10% to 15% appearing once. The sample holds many counts of this clonotype. The chain joins TRBV10-2 to TRBJ1-5, with 7 bases that match TRBD1. Sequenced material: PBMCs from blood, taken around seven weeks after vaccination. The TCR sequence derives from a man aged 50-60 years who received an inactivated influenza vaccine. CDR3 region: CASSDTGAQPQHF. CDR3 in DNA: TGCGCCAGCAGTGATACAGGGGCTCAGCCCCAGCATTTT.